The 4 T cell receptor beta chains below come from one sample, sequenced in a study of identical twins' blood T cells. One entry per CDR3 protein results from TCRdb running MiXCR on the 5' RACE reads. The data hold 400,000 or so distinct CDR3 sequences, with over 25% observed a single time. Sequencing input: PBMCs. The receptors come from a woman aged 18-50 years in good health.

This clonotype appeared a few times. CDR3 DNA sequence: TGCGCCAGTCGAAATTGGGGCGCCGACGAGCAGTACTTC. Translation: CASRNWGADEQYF. The chain links TRBV10-2 to TRBJ2-7; D might be TRBD1 (5 bases). This CDR3 is 13 amino acids long. V was pared by 9 bases and J by 5 bases, with 17 bases between. Germline CDR1 is WSHSY and CDR2 is SAAADI.

This clonotype was observed a handful of times. CDR3 in amino acids: CATSDKQGSNQPQHF. As DNA, the CDR3 is TGTGCCACCAGTGATAAACAGGGGAGCAATCAGCCCCAGCATTTT. The chain recombines TRBV24-1 with TRBJ1-5; 7 nucleotides match TRBD1. The CDR3 length is 15 residues. Germline assignment: CDR1 KGHDR and CDR2 SFDVKD. Trimming cost V 3 bases and J 1 base; bases outside gene matches: 2.

The sample holds one count of this clonotype. The chain uses TRBV7-9 and TRBJ2-3; TRBD1 matches 8 bases. The CDR3 totals 15 residues. V shed 6 bases and J 6 bases; nucleotides not matched to a gene: 11. Germline CDR1 SEHNR, CDR2 FQNEAQ (reference sequence). The CDR3 region is CASSPGTGSGDTQYF. For the CDR3, the DNA is TGTGCCAGCAGTCCCGGGACAGGTTCGGGGGATACGCAGTATTTT. Combining the CDR3 with reference TRBV7-9 and TRBJ2-3 gives the whole variable domain DTGVSQNPRHKITKRGQNVTFRCDPISEHNRLYWYRQTLGQGPEFLTYFQNEAQLEKSRLLSDRFSAERPKGSFSTLEIQRTEQGDSAMYLCASSPGTGSGDTQYFGPGTRLTVL.

The J gene is TRBJ2-7, the V gene TRBV11-2; D is perhaps TRBD2 (6 bases). This CDR3 spans 15 amino acids. V lost 6 bases to trimming and J lost 7 bases, with 22 bases between them. Germline values: CDR1 SGHAT, CDR2 FQNNGV. The CDR3 region is CASRITGPTAGEQYF. The CDR3, as DNA: TGTGCCAGCAGGATAACCGGGCCTACTGCGGGAGAGCAGTACTTC.